This is a list of T cell receptor beta chains from one sample in a study of blood T cell repertoires in COVID-19. Clones were sequenced by immunoSEQ multiplex PCR, and TCRdb holds only the in-frame ones, with some missing. This table holds around 200,000 clones, about 88% found once. The sample comprised PBMCs or T cells enriched from blood (not recorded which). These receptors were collected from a woman in her 30s who had been exposed to COVID-19. The CDR3 runs from the conserved cysteine through the conserved F or W. Each record gives: J gene, D gene, V gene, clone size, CDR3 protein, CDR3 DNA. The D gene is left open where the match is weak. Expanded clones get a size class; other rows say once, few or many, or leave the size out.

>TRBJ1-5|NA|TRBV21-1|NA
CASSKRQPCITYSNQPQHF
TGTGCCAGCAGCAAACGACAGCCTTGCATCACTTATAGCAATCAGCCCCAGCATTTT
>TRBJ2-7|TRBD1|TRBV27|NA
CASSPGQTLIPYEQYF
TGTGCCAGCAGTCCGGGACAGACTTTAATTCCCTACGAGCAGTACTTC
>TRBJ1-2|NA|TRBV13|NA
CASSLGSYGYTF
TGTGCCAGCAGCTTAGGCTCCTATGGCTACACCTTC
>TRBJ2-3|NA|TRBV7-2|NA
CASLPQGGEVDTQYF
TGTGCCAGCCTTCCCCAAGGGGGTGAGGTTGATACGCAGTATTTT
>TRBJ2-7|TRBD2|TRBV6-5|NA
CASPSGGATYEQYF
TGTGCCAGCCCTAGCGGGGGGGCCACCTACGAGCAGTACTTC
>TRBJ2-1|TRBD1|TRBV24-1|NA
CATSESGQGGRFF
TGTGCCACCAGTGAATCGGGACAGGGAGGAAGGTTCTTC
>TRBJ2-1|TRBD1|TRBV5-1|NA
CASSSRTGPYNEQFF
TGCGCCAGCAGCTCTAGGACAGGGCCCTACAATGAGCAGTTCTTC
>TRBJ2-7|TRBD1|TRBV7-8|NA
CASSFPPTGGWNEQYF
TGTGCCAGCAGCTTTCCTCCGACAGGGGGGTGGAACGAGCAGTACTTC
>TRBJ2-7|TRBD1|TRBV19|once
CASSSGTAYEQYF
TGTGCCAGTAGCTCCGGGACAGCCTACGAGCAGTACTTC
>TRBJ1-2|TRBD1|TRBV6-5|NA
CASSSMTGGDYGYTF
TGTGCCAGCAGTTCGATGACAGGGGGCGACTATGGCTACACCTTC
>TRBJ2-5|NA|TRBV13|NA
CASSLGRGSGNF
TGTGCCAGCAGCTTAGGCCGTGGATCGGGGAACTTC
>TRBJ1-1|TRBD1|TRBV30|NA
CAWRGQPATEAFF
TGTGCCTGGAGGGGACAGCCAGCCACTGAAGCTTTCTTT
>TRBJ1-1|NA|TRBV19|NA
CASSPVPDTEAFF
TGTGCCAGTAGCCCCGTTCCCGACACTGAAGCTTTCTTT
>TRBJ2-5|TRBD1|TRBV5-1|NA
CASAQGFQETQYF
TGCGCCAGCGCACAGGGGTTCCAAGAGACCCAGTACTTC
>TRBJ1-5|TRBD1|TRBV5-5|NA
CASSLVGTGSQPQHF
TGTGCCAGCAGCTTGGTAGGGACAGGGAGTCAGCCCCAGCATTTT
>TRBJ2-2|TRBD2|TRBV5-4|NA
CASKVAGGANTGELFF
TGTGCCAGCAAGGTGGCGGGGGGCGCGAACACCGGGGAGCTGTTTTTT
>TRBJ1-6|NA|TRBV7-2|NA
CASSLDGGAGSPLHF
TGTGCCAGCAGCTTAGATGGGGGGGCTGGCTCACCCCTCCACTTT
>TRBJ1-2|NA|TRBV12-3/TRBV12-4|NA
CASSAGVGYTF
TGTGCCAGCAGTGCAGGGGTGGGCTACACCTTC
>TRBJ1-4|NA|TRBV29-1|once
CSVGRGATNEKLFF
TGCAGCGTTGGTCGGGGGGCAACTAATGAAAAACTGTTTTTT
>TRBJ2-7|TRBD1|TRBV7-7|NA
CASSPGQGAYEQYF
TGTGCTAGCAGCCCGGGACAGGGGGCTTACGAGCAGTACTTC